These T cell receptor beta chains were read from a single sample in a study of patients and donors after allogeneic stem cell transplantation. TCRdb re-called the RT-PCR reads with MiXCR, one entry per CDR3 protein. The repertoire includes 150,000 to 200,000 distinct CDR3 sequences, 24% of them detected once, and roughly a quarter sits in the top ten. Sequenced: blood, either unsorted or a sorted T cell fraction (not recorded which). All receptors derive from a human donor who was either an allogeneic HSCT recipient or a stem cell or donor lymphocyte infusion donor (not recorded which). It is not recorded whose cells these are; they may come from a transplant donor. Both conserved end residues are part of each CDR3. A D gene is named only where the DNA matches it firmly. Not every row has a clone size; where given, it reads once, few, many or a size class.

>.|TRBJ1-4|TRBV7-9|.
TGTGCCAGCAGCCCGGCCGGGGCATCTCGCTGGGAACTGTTTTTT
CASSPAGASRWELFF
>.|TRBJ1-5|TRBV2|.
TGTGCCAGTGGCAATCAGCCCCAGCATTTT
CASGNQPQHF
>TRBD2|TRBJ2-1|TRBV7-9|few
TGTGCCAGCAGCATTCGACTAGCGGGGGGGCTGGATGAGCAGTTCTTC
CASSIRLAGGLDEQFF
>.|TRBJ2-1|TRBV10-3|.
TGTGCCATCAGTATCCAAGAGTCCTACAATGAGCAGTTCTTC
CAISIQESYNEQFF
>.|TRBJ1-1|TRBV24-1|few
TGTGCCACCAGTGACCGGCCTATGAACACTGAAGCTTTCTTT
CATSDRPMNTEAFF
>.|TRBJ2-1|TRBV29-1|.
TGCAGCGTTGAAGAGGTAAGGAACGAGAAGTTCTTC
CSVEEVRNEKFF
>.|TRBJ1-2|TRBV4-2|many
TGTGCCAGCAGCCAAGATCTCGACCTCCTTAACTATGGCTACACCTTC
CASSQDLDLLNYGYTF
>TRBD2|TRBJ2-3|TRBV12-3/TRBV12-4|.
TGTGCCAGCAACCCCGGGGCTAGCGGTAGCACAGATACGCAGTATTTT
CASNPGASGSTDTQYF
>.|TRBJ1-1|TRBV29-1|.
TGCAGCGTTGAACAGTCATCTCAAGAAGCTTTCTTT
CSVEQSSQEAFF
>.|TRBJ1-5|TRBV5-1|.
TGCGCCAGCAGCTCTACTAGCAATCAGCCCCAGCATTTT
CASSSTSNQPQHF
>.|TRBJ1-6|TRBV7-9|.
TGTGCCAGCAACGCCGGGCCTATGTCGTATAATTCACCCCTCCACTTT
CASNAGPMSYNSPLHF
>TRBD2|TRBJ2-7|TRBV7-6|medium-sized
TGTGCCAGCAGCTTAGGGACTAGCGGATCCTACGAGCAGTACTTC
CASSLGTSGSYEQYF
>TRBD2|TRBJ2-3|TRBV2|.
TGTGCCAGCAGTGAATGGGACTACAGCACAGATACGCAGTATTTT
CASSEWDYSTDTQYF
>.|TRBJ1-1|TRBV12-3/TRBV12-4|many
TGTGCCAGCAGTTTGTCCAAGAACACTGAAGCTTTCTTT
CASSLSKNTEAFF
>.|TRBJ1-1|TRBV20-1|.
TGCGTCACGGGGCCACTGGGCGGGGGGACTGAAGCTTTCTTT
CVTGPLGGGTEAFF
>.|TRBJ1-1|TRBV3-1|few
TGTGCCAGCAGCCAAGATCATTTTGGGGTCACTGAAGCTTTCTTT
CASSQDHFGVTEAFF
>TRBD2|TRBJ2-1|TRBV12-3/TRBV12-4|.
TGTGCCAGCATCACGACTAGCGGGAGGGCGTACAATGAGCAGTTCTTC
CASITTSGRAYNEQFF
>.|TRBJ2-5|TRBV12-3/TRBV12-4|.
TGTGCCAGCGCAGAAGAGACCCAGTACTTC
CASAEETQYF
>TRBD2|TRBJ2-4|TRBV4-3|.
TGCGCCAGCAGCCAAGATCGAGCTAGCGGGAGAGTAAACATTCAGTACTTC
CASSQDRASGRVNIQYF
>TRBD1|TRBJ1-5|TRBV15|few
TGTGCCACCAGGGGACAGGCCGACAATCAGCCCCAGCATTTT
CATRGQADNQPQHF
>TRBD2|TRBJ2-1|TRBV20-1|.
TGCAGTGCTAGTTGGCGCGGGGGGCAATCGGAGCAGTTCTTC
CSASWRGGQSEQFF
>.|TRBJ1-1|TRBV6-6|.
TGTGCCAGCATCCTAGCGGGGGATTTCACTGAAGCTTTCTTT
CASILAGDFTEAFF
>.|TRBJ2-6|TRBV5-1|.
TGCGCCAGCAGCTTGTTCTCTGGGGCCAACGTCCTGACTTTC
CASSLFSGANVLTF
>.|TRBJ1-3|TRBV29-1|few
TGCAGCGTTTTTTCAGGAGCTGGAAACACCATATATTTT
CSVFSGAGNTIYF
>.|TRBJ2-3|TRBV5-5|.
TGTGCCAGCAGCTTGGATTTCGGGCAGGGGACAGATACGCAGTATTTT
CASSLDFGQGTDTQYF
>.|TRBJ1-6|TRBV5-5|few
TGTGCCAGCAGCTTGGCACAATCCCTGCCTGTTTGGCACGATTCACCCCTCCACTTT
CASSLAQSLPVWHDSPLHF
>.|TRBJ2-5|TRBV2|.
TGTGCCAGCAGTGACCTGGGACTGTACCAAGAGACCCAGTACTTC
CASSDLGLYQETQYF
>TRBD2|TRBJ2-1|TRBV4-1|few
TGCGCCAGCAGCCACTTTCTCGGGGGACTAGCGGCTCCTAGCTCCTACAATGAGCAGTTCTTC
CASSHFLGGLAAPSSYNEQFF
>.|TRBJ1-4|TRBV15|many
TGTGCCACCAGCATAGACTTGGGGGAAAAACTGTTTTTT
CATSIDLGEKLFF
>TRBD1|TRBJ2-1|TRBV20-1|.
TGCAGTGCTAGGCCGACAGGGGATCTTTACGAGCAGTTCTTC
CSARPTGDLYEQFF
>.|TRBJ2-1|TRBV7-9|.
TGTGCCAGCAGCTCAGACAGTGAGCAGTTCTTC
CASSSDSEQFF
>.|TRBJ2-5|TRBV2|.
TGTGCCAGCAGTATTGGTTTAGAGACCCAGTACTTC
CASSIGLETQYF
>.|TRBJ1-1|TRBV12-3/TRBV12-4|many
TGTGCCAGCAACCCTGGACAGTTGAACACTGAAGCTTTCTTT
CASNPGQLNTEAFF
>TRBD1|TRBJ2-1|TRBV4-2|.
TGTGCCAGCAGACGGACAGGGTCTATGGGTCAGGGTGAGCAGTTCTTC
CASRRTGSMGQGEQFF
>.|TRBJ1-6|TRBV5-1|.
TGCGCCAGCAGCTTGGTTAGGACTGACGGAAATTCACCCCTCCACTTT
CASSLVRTDGNSPLHF
>TRBD1|TRBJ1-2|TRBV24-1|many
TGTGCCACCAGTGATATTGACAGGGTGTATGGCTACACCTTC
CATSDIDRVYGYTF
>.|TRBJ2-3|TRBV20-1|few
TGCAGTGCTAGAGATGTCTTAGCAAACGGGGATACGCAGTATTTT
CSARDVLANGDTQYF
>TRBD1|TRBJ1-5|TRBV20-1|many
TGCAGTGCAAGACTAGGGGGCTTTGGCAATCAGCCCCAGCATTTT
CSARLGGFGNQPQHF
>.|TRBJ2-1|TRBV5-1|.
TGCGCCAGCAGCCCGACAGGTCTAGGAGACAATGAGCAGTTCTTC
CASSPTGLGDNEQFF
>TRBD1|TRBJ2-3|TRBV7-2|few
TGTGCAAGTGGGACAGGGGGCAATACGCAGTATTTT
CASGTGGNTQYF
>.|TRBJ1-1|TRBV20-1|.
TGCAGTGCTAGAGATCCGGGAGGCTTGAACACTGAAGCTTTCTTT
CSARDPGGLNTEAFF
>.|TRBJ2-7|TRBV4-3|.
TGCGCCAGCAGCCAAGATGAAGGTTTTAGCTACGAGCAGTACTTC
CASSQDEGFSYEQYF
>.|TRBJ1-1|TRBV6-5|many
TGTGCCAGCAGTTACCGGGTAGGCGACACTGAAGCTTTCTTT
CASSYRVGDTEAFF
>.|TRBJ2-7|TRBV21-1|few
TGTGCCAGCAGCCTAATACCGACTAGCGGGAGATACGAGCAGTACTTC
CASSLIPTSGRYEQYF
>TRBD2|TRBJ2-1|TRBV12-3/TRBV12-4|few
TGTGCCAGCAGTCTTGTAGCGGGGGGGGACAATGAGCAGTTCTTC
CASSLVAGGDNEQFF
>TRBD2|TRBJ2-1|TRBV9|.
TGTGCCAGCAGCGTGAGGCGGGGGGGTCCCAGCTCCTACAATGAGCAGTTCTTC
CASSVRRGGPSSYNEQFF
>TRBD1|TRBJ2-7|TRBV7-9|.
TGTGCCAGCAGCTTAAGACAGGATTGGAGGACAGGGGAAAGCGAGCAGTACTTC
CASSLRQDWRTGESEQYF
>.|TRBJ1-2|TRBV18|few
TGTGCCAGCTCACCACGAGAAGGGTGGGATGGCTACACCTTC
CASSPREGWDGYTF
>.|TRBJ1-1|TRBV6-5|.
TGTGCCAGCTTCGGACTACCCGGGGGTGAAGCTTTCTTT
CASFGLPGGEAFF
>.|TRBJ2-3|TRBV5-1|.
TGCGCCAGCAGCGACAGTTCCCCTAGCACAGATACGCAGTATTTT
CASSDSSPSTDTQYF